This passage covers 4 T cell receptor beta chains from one sample sequenced in a study of shared clonotypes between healthy human individuals. The repertoire was sequenced with immunoSEQ multiplex PCR; TCRdb's copy has only in-frame clones and lacks some. The table includes 85,000 to 100,000 clones, 68% detected once. Sequenced sample: memory CD8+ T cells sorted from blood. Subset denoted: CD45RO+ cells pooled with CCR7-negative TemRA cells. The receptors derive from a young man in good health.

This clone was counted only a few times. This rearrangement joins TRBV7-9 to TRBJ2-1, with D maybe TRBD2 (6 bases). Germline V gives CDR1 SEHNR, CDR2 FQNEAQ (reference sequence). The germline V and J ends were trimmed by 7 bases and 12 bases, with 19 bases remaining between them. The CDR3 is 13 amino acids. For the CDR3, the DNA is TGTGCCAGCACCCCGGGGGACCAGGTCATGCAGTTCTTC. This translates into CASTPGDQVMQFF.

This clone occurred a few times. The rearrangement links TRBV25-1 to TRBJ2-1; 10 bases align to TRBD1. The CDR3 runs to 14 residues. CDR1 is MGHDK and CDR2 is SYGVNS in the germline V gene. J lost 7 bases, V lost 8 bases, and 8 bases had no gene match. In DNA, the CDR3 is TGTGCCAGCCTCGGACAGGGGGACCCGAATGAGCAGTTCTTC. Translating it yields CASLGQGDPNEQFF. The full variable domain, completed using reference TRBV25-1 and TRBJ2-1, is EADIYQTPRYLVIGTGKKITLECSQTMGHDKMYWYQQDPGMELHLIHYSYGVNSTEKGDLSSESTVSRIRTEHFPLTLESARPSHTSQYLCASLGQGDPNEQFFGPGTRLTVL.

V and J are TRBV29-1 and TRBJ1-2, with D possibly being TRBD1 (6 bases). The CDR3 is 14 residues long. V dropped 2 bases and J dropped 7 bases, with 17 bases sitting between them. Germline CDR1 SQVTM, CDR2 ANQGSEA. As DNA, the CDR3 is TGCAGCGTTGAATCTCCAGGGGCCGCGGGTGGCTACACCTTC. It is translated as CSVESPGAAGGYTF.

The chain uses TRBV6-6 and TRBJ1-2, with D tentatively TRBD1 (5 bases). This CDR3 comprises 12 residues. Between the trimmed V and J ends, which lost 6 bases and 5 bases, there was a span of 10 bases. The germline V gene has CDR1 MNHNY and CDR2 SVGAGI (reference sequence). The chain's CDR3 is CASRGTDYGYTF. The CDR3, as DNA: TGTGCCAGCAGGGGGACTGATTATGGCTACACCTTC.